This T cell receptor (beta chain) comes out of a study of blood T cell repertoires in COVID-19. Study as a whole: Donors in the United States, Italy and Spain gave samples during acute or convalescent COVID-19. In each case, the material was cDNA or gDNA derived from T cells, B-cell-depleted T cells, or PBMCs.

J gave up 3 bases and V 5 bases, and 9 bases lay outside the gene matches. This CDR3 region has 16 residues. Germline V gives CDR1 SNHLY, CDR2 FYNNEI. Under the authors' procedure: Quantification of nucleated cells was approximated via reference gene primer amplification. The protocol was immunoSEQ multiplex PCR, while the TCRdb copy is restricted to in-frame clones and leaves out a portion. The V and J calls and the clone size are those of that table, but D and trimming were determined from the DNA. The table records roughly 220,000 clones, approximately 80% of them present only once. The study recruited people aged 18 to 89 years across under 25 US areas.

This clonotype originated in a young man with acute COVID-19. Sequencing was carried out using PBMCs or T cells enriched from blood (not recorded which). J is TRBJ1-4 and V is TRBV2, with TRBD1 matching 7 bases. CDR3 bases: TGTGCCAGCAGTTCAGGGACAGCCCTTTCTAATGAAAAACTGTTTTTT. This codes for CASSSGTALSNEKLFF.